Following are 8 T cell receptor beta chains from one sample sequenced in a study of shared clonotypes between healthy human individuals. Here immunoSEQ multiplex PCR was the method, and the copy in TCRdb shows in-frame clones only, minus some. This table holds fewer than 1.8 million clones, about 98.5% found once. Sequencing used naive CD4+ T cells sorted from blood. Subset denoted: CD45RA+ positively selected. The receptors were sampled from a man aged 25 to 40 in good health.

The gene calls are TRBV30 and TRBJ2-7; 8 bases map to TRBD2. Unmatched junction bases numbered 10, after V lost 0 bases and J lost 0 bases. The germline gives CDR1 GTSNPN, CDR2 SVGIG (reference sequence). The CDR3 has 17 residues. The CDR3 loop is CAWSVGLAGRTSYEQYF. The CDR3 DNA is TGTGCCTGGAGTGTAGGGCTAGCGGGTCGCACCTCCTACGAGCAGTACTTC.

The V and J genes are TRBV11-3 and TRBJ2-1, with 15 bases fitting TRBD2. Trimming at V came to 5 bases and at J to 5 bases, leaving 13 bases not matched to a gene. The length of the CDR3 is 19 residues. Germline lookup yields CDR1 SGHNT and CDR2 YENEEA. CDR3 sequence reads: CASSPRTSGRAGSHNEQFF. The CDR3 DNA reads as TGTGCCAGCAGCCCCCGGACTAGCGGGAGGGCTGGTTCCCACAATGAGCAGTTCTTC.

The chain carries TRBV2 and TRBJ1-4, with 7 bases aligning to TRBD1. Germline CDR1 SNHLY, CDR2 FYNNEI. V trimming: 5 bases; J trimming: 0 bases; junction bases outside the gene matches: 9. This CDR3 region has 17 residues. CDR3 amino acids: CASSQDRVTATNEKLFF. The CDR3 DNA follows: TGTGCCAGCAGTCAAGACAGGGTTACTGCAACTAATGAAAAACTGTTTTTT.

V is TRBV6-1 and J is TRBJ1-2; 8 bases align to TRBD1. V gave up 6 bases and J gave up 8 bases; unmatched junction bases: 14. The CDR3 length is 15 residues. Germline CDR1 and CDR2: MNHNS and SASEGT. CDR3 in amino acids: CASREQGARGNGYTF. CDR3 DNA sequence: TGTGCCAGCAGAGAGCAGGGGGCGCGAGGGAACGGCTACACCTTC.

The chain carries TRBV7-3 and TRBJ2-3, with D possibly being TRBD1 or TRBD2 (5 bases each). Germline CDR1 is SGHTA and CDR2 is FQGTGA. This CDR3 spans 15 amino acids. V lost 2 bases and J lost 3, with 12 bases in between. The CDR3 region is CASSLREGRTDTQYF. Here the CDR3 DNA reads TGTGCCAGCAGCTTACGTGAGGGGCGGACAGATACGCAGTATTTT. The full variable domain, in which reference TRBV7-3 and TRBJ2-3 provide the parts outside the CDR3, is GAGVSQTPSNKVTEKGKYVELRCDPISGHTALYWYRQSLGQGPEFLIYFQGTGAADDSGLPNDRFFAVRPEGSVSTLKIQRTERGDSAVYLCASSLREGRTDTQYFGPGTRLTVL.

The chain is built from TRBV18 and TRBJ2-5; D not certain. Germline CDR1 and CDR2: KGHSH and LQKENI. The CDR3 spans 13 residues. V gave up 4 bases and J gave up 2 bases, with 8 bases separating them. CDR3 in amino acids: CASSRTVQETQYF. The CDR3 nucleotides are TGTGCCAGCTCACGGACGGTGCAAGAGACCCAGTACTTC.

This sequence joins TRBV5-1 and TRBJ1-1; D perhaps matches TRBD1 (6 bases). V was pared by 2 bases and J by 8 bases, with 13 bases between. This CDR3 has 13 amino acids. The germline V gene has CDR1 SGHRS and CDR2 YFSETQ. The CDR3 sequence is CASSFLPGEEAFF. As DNA, the CDR3 is TGCGCCAGCAGCTTTCTCCCAGGGGAGGAAGCTTTCTTT.

The J gene is TRBJ2-1, the V gene TRBV19; D unclear. Germline loops: CDR1 LNHDA, CDR2 SQIVND (reference sequence). CDR3 length: 14 amino acids. Trimming left V 3 bases short and J 8 bases short, with 14 bases between. CDR3 DNA sequence: TGTGCCAGTAGTATGCCGGGTAATCCTGATGAGCAGTTCTTC. Its translation: CASSMPGNPDEQFF.